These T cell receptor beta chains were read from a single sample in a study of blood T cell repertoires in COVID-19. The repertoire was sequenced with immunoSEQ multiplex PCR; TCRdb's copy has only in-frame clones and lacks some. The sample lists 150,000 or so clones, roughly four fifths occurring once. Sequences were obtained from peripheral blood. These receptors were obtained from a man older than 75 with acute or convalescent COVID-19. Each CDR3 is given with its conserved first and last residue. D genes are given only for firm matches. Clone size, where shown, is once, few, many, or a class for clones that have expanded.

CDR3 DNA: TGTGCCAGCAGCCCTAGTCAGGGGGATATCGGGGAGCTGTTTTTT; CDR3 protein: CASSPSQGDIGELFF; D gene: TRBD1; J gene: TRBJ2-2; V gene: TRBV7-9; clone size: NA
CDR3 DNA: TGTGCCAGCATGGGACAGTCTTATCAGCCCCAGCATTTT; CDR3 protein: CASMGQSYQPQHF; D gene: TRBD1; J gene: TRBJ1-5; V gene: TRBV27; clone size: NA
CDR3 DNA: TGTGCCAGCAGCCCGGGGGGTAACACAGATACGCAGTATTTT; CDR3 protein: CASSPGGNTDTQYF; D gene: TRBD2; J gene: TRBJ2-3; V gene: TRBV7-2; clone size: few
CDR3 DNA: TGTGCCAGCAGCCCGCCAGGAACTAATGAAAAACTGTTTTTT; CDR3 protein: CASSPPGTNEKLFF; D gene: NA; J gene: TRBJ1-4; V gene: TRBV5-4; clone size: NA
CDR3 DNA: TGTGCCACCAGCAGAGATCGGGGGAGGAACTACTACGAGCAGTACTTC; CDR3 protein: CATSRDRGRNYYEQYF; D gene: NA; J gene: TRBJ2-7; V gene: TRBV15; clone size: NA
CDR3 DNA: TGTGCCAGCGGAATCGCGACTCTTGCAACTAATGAAAAACTGTTTTTT; CDR3 protein: CASGIATLATNEKLFF; D gene: NA; J gene: TRBJ1-4; V gene: TRBV28; clone size: NA
CDR3 DNA: TGTGCCAGCAGCGTTTCCGGGACTAGCGGCACAGATACGCAGTATTTT; CDR3 protein: CASSVSGTSGTDTQYF; D gene: TRBD2; J gene: TRBJ2-3; V gene: TRBV9; clone size: NA
CDR3 DNA: TGTGCCATCAGTGTCGCGGGGCCCTCCGGAAACACCATATATTTT; CDR3 protein: CAISVAGPSGNTIYF; D gene: NA; J gene: TRBJ1-3; V gene: TRBV10-3; clone size: NA
CDR3 DNA: TGTGCCAGCAGCTTGTCCGGGTGGGCTGGGGCCAACGTCCTGACTTTC; CDR3 protein: CASSLSGWAGANVLTF; D gene: NA; J gene: TRBJ2-6; V gene: TRBV5-6; clone size: NA
CDR3 DNA: TGTGCCAGCTCACTGACATCCCGACAGGGTATGAACACTGAAGCTTTCTTT; CDR3 protein: CASSLTSRQGMNTEAFF; D gene: TRBD1; J gene: TRBJ1-1; V gene: TRBV18; clone size: NA
CDR3 DNA: TGTGCCAGCAGCCCTCGGACAGGGGCCGGGAACTATGGCTACACCTTC; CDR3 protein: CASSPRTGAGNYGYTF; D gene: TRBD1; J gene: TRBJ1-2; V gene: TRBV7-9; clone size: NA
CDR3 DNA: TGTGCCAGCAGCCCTGAACCGGGACTCCGCTCGAATGAGCAGTTCTTC; CDR3 protein: CASSPEPGLRSNEQFF; D gene: NA; J gene: TRBJ2-1; V gene: TRBV7-3; clone size: NA